This entry lists 23 T cell receptor beta chains sequenced from one sample in a study of blood T cells in healthy people across ages. A J-beta primer mix and a sample-barcoded 5' primer were used in a second PCR of roughly 6 to 11 cycles. TCRdb ran MiXCR on the 5' RACE reads and lists one entry per CDR3 protein. The data hold about 1.1 million distinct CDR3 sequences, with around two fifths observed a single time. The specimen was blood. These receptors were taken from a man between 18 and 35 years old in good health.

The chain recombines TRBV4-3 with TRBJ2-3; D is undetermined. The CDR3 totals 13 residues. With 5 bases removed from V and 3 bases from J, the gap between germline ends came to 9 bases. The germline V gene has CDR1 LGHNA and CDR2 YSLEER. The DNA of the CDR3 is TGCGCCAGCAGCTTAAAGGTAACAGATACGCAGTATTTT. Translation: CASSLKVTDTQYF.

The chain recombines TRBV5-8 with TRBJ1-2; D is uncertain. Trimming stripped 7 bases from V and 4 bases from J, with 11 bases between. Looked up from germline, CDR1 is SGHTS and CDR2 is YDEGEE. CDR3 length equals 12 residues. CDR3 amino acids: CASGNFGYGYTF. CDR3 DNA: TGTGCCAGCGGTAACTTCGGCTATGGCTACACCTTC.

The chain combines TRBV7-3 with TRBJ2-1; D is unresolved. This CDR3 is built from 13 residues. From germline, CDR1 is SGHTA and CDR2 FQGTGA. Trimming cost V 1 base and J 10 bases, with 11 bases left between them. CDR3 sequence (DNA): TGTGCCAGCAGCTTAAAAACGGGCGGCGAGCAGTTCTTC. It codes for CASSLKTGGEQFF. The entire variable domain, with the rest obtained from reference TRBV7-3 and TRBJ2-1, is as follows: GAGVSQTPSNKVTEKGKYVELRCDPISGHTALYWYRQSLGQGPEFLIYFQGTGAADDSGLPNDRFFAVRPEGSVSTLKIQRTERGDSAVYLCASSLKTGGEQFFGPGTRLTVL.

This clonotype was observed a handful of times. This sequence joins TRBV20-1 and TRBJ1-2, with D unclear. Germline V CDR1 and CDR2: DFQATT, SNEGSKA (reference sequence). This CDR3 is built from 13 residues. The V and J ends lost 1 base and 4 bases respectively, with 10 bases between them. CDR3 nucleotides: TGCAGTGCTAGAGCTGCCACCGGCTATGGCTACACCTTC. This gives the protein CSARAATGYGYTF.

V gene TRBV12-3 or TRBV12-4 combines with J gene TRBJ2-3, with TRBD1 identical over 7 bases. The CDR3 extends over 15 amino acids. Trimming took 5 bases from V and 0 from J; bases not matched to a gene: 5. In DNA, the CDR3 is TGTGCCAGCAGTCCGGGACAGCAAAGCACAGATACGCAGTATTTT. Its protein is CASSPGQQSTDTQYF.

The sample holds a few counts of this clonotype. The chain recombines TRBV2 with TRBJ2-1; 10 nucleotides match TRBD1. The V segment lost 10 bases and the J segment 2 bases; nucleotides outside the gene matches: 11. In germline, CDR1 is SNHLY, CDR2 FYNNEI. The CDR3 totals 16 residues. CDR3 sequence (DNA): TGTGCCACCCTACAAACCGGACAGGGGGCCTACAATGAGCAGTTCTTC. This codes for CATLQTGQGAYNEQFF.

Comment on this clonotype: Just one base apart from a much larger clone, this may be a read error. V is TRBV12-3 or TRBV12-4 and J is TRBJ2-3; D may match TRBD1 or TRBD2 (6 bases each). There are 14 residues in the CDR3. Between the trimmed V and J ends, which lost 6 bases and 4 bases, there was a span of 14 bases. The CDR3 spells CASSPSRGADTQYF. The CDR3 nucleotides are TGTGCCAGCAGCCCATCAAGGGGGGCAGATACGCAGTATTTT.

The rearrangement joins TRBV28 to TRBJ2-1; TRBD1 is a possible D gene (6 bases). Germline V lookup: CDR1 MDHEN, CDR2 SYDVKM. V lost 2 bases and J 7 bases, leaving 18 bases between the germline ends. The CDR3 consists of 16 residues. Here the CDR3 reads CASSLIGTRVGNEQFF. CDR3 bases: TGTGCCAGCAGTTTAATAGGGACAAGGGTCGGGAATGAGCAGTTCTTC.

In the case of this clonotype: A much larger clone lies one base from this, so it may be a read error. The chain couples TRBV20-1 to TRBJ2-7; D tentatively fits TRBD1 or TRBD2 (5 bases each). Germline CDR1 reads DFQATT; CDR2 reads SNEGSKA (reference sequence). The CDR3 is 14 residues long. V lost 5 bases to trimming and J lost 4 bases, with 18 bases between them. CDR3 coding DNA: TGCAGTGCTGGGGCCTACCTGGGGACGTACGAGCAGTACTTC. Encoded protein: CSAGAYLGTYEQYF.

This clonotype was counted a few times. The V gene is TRBV10-3, the J gene TRBJ2-3; the match to TRBD2 covers 10 bases. The CDR3 has 16 residues. Per germline, CDR1 ENHRY and CDR2 SYGVKD. V lost 2 bases, J lost 3 bases, and 5 bases stayed unmatched. CDR3 protein: CAISENSGGATDTQYF. Here the CDR3 DNA reads TGTGCCATCAGTGAGAACAGCGGGGGGGCTACAGATACGCAGTATTTT.

V gene TRBV18 combines with J gene TRBJ1-2; D possibly corresponds to TRBD1 (5 bases). Looked up from germline, CDR1 is KGHSH and CDR2 is LQKENI. The CDR3 loop spans 12 amino acids. The V gene lost 4 bases and the J gene lost 8 bases, with 11 bases spanning the gap. CDR3 sequence reads: CASSRDAGGYTF. In nucleotides, the CDR3 is TGTGCCAGCTCACGGGACGCCGGCGGCTACACCTTC.

Only a few counts were recorded for this clonotype. This rearrangement joins TRBV24-1 to TRBJ2-3; the match to TRBD1 covers 7 bases. CDR3 length: 15 residues. After removal of 4 bases from V and 2 bases from J, the junction contained 5 bases not matched to a gene. The germline gives CDR1 KGHDR, CDR2 SFDVKD. The CDR3 bases are TGTGCCACCAGTGAACGAACAGGGGTCACAGATACGCAGTATTTT. Translation gives CATSERTGVTDTQYF.

The V gene is TRBV20-1, the J gene TRBJ2-1; 11 bases map to TRBD2. CDR1 DFQATT and CDR2 SNEGSKA come from the germline V gene (reference sequence). V lost 3 bases, J lost 4 bases, and 8 bases stayed unmatched. The length of the CDR3 is 16 residues. The CDR3 loop reads CSASPPLAGAYNEQFF. The CDR3 coding sequence is TGCAGTGCTAGCCCCCCACTAGCGGGGGCTTACAATGAGCAGTTCTTC.

The chain carries TRBV20-1 and TRBJ2-3; D is perhaps TRBD2 (6 bases). The germline gives CDR1 DFQATT, CDR2 SNEGSKA (reference sequence). The CDR3 spans 13 residues. V was shortened by 1 base and J by 4 bases, with 9 bases between the two germline ends. The CDR3 DNA sequence: TGCAGTGCTAGAGCCCCGGGGGCAGATACGCAGTATTTT. Its protein product is CSARAPGADTQYF.

In this sample, this clonotype turned up a few times. This rearrangement joins TRBV6-5 to TRBJ2-3; 7 nucleotides agree with TRBD1. Germline V gives CDR1 MNHEY, CDR2 SVGAGI. V gave up 8 bases and J gave up 0 bases; unmatched junction bases: 8. CDR3 length: 15 amino acids. This CDR3 is CASQGTDHSTDTQYF. CDR3 bases: TGTGCCAGCCAGGGGACAGACCATAGCACAGATACGCAGTATTTT.

In this sample, this clonotype turned up a few times. This sequence joins TRBV20-1 and TRBJ2-5; no clear D gene. The CDR3 is made up of 12 amino acids. Between the trimmed V and J ends, which lost 3 bases and 3 bases, there was a span of 8 bases. CDR1 and CDR2 from the germline V gene are DFQATT and SNEGSKA (reference sequence). The CDR3 is CSASRSEETQYF. The DNA of the CDR3 is TGCAGTGCTAGTAGGAGTGAAGAGACCCAGTACTTC.

This clonotype has just a few counts. V usage is TRBV20-1 and J usage is TRBJ1-4, with D possibly TRBD1 on 5 matching bases. The CDR3 has 12 residues. In germline, CDR1 is DFQATT, CDR2 SNEGSKA (reference sequence). Trimming removed 4 bases at V and 7 bases at J, with 10 bases between. As DNA, the CDR3 is TGCAGTGCTACGGGGCAGCCTGAAAAACTGTTTTTT. It codes for CSATGQPEKLFF.

The chain recombines TRBV2 with TRBJ1-1, with TRBD1 matching 7 bases. CDR1 and CDR2 (germline): SNHLY, FYNNEI. The CDR3 is 15 residues long. Losses at the gene ends were 1 base for V and 6 bases for J; bases not matched to a gene: 8. As DNA, the CDR3 is TGTGCCAGCAGTGAAGGCGGAGGGGGCAATGCTGAAGCTTTCTTT. Protein product: CASSEGGGGNAEAFF.

The chain combines TRBV12-3 or TRBV12-4 with TRBJ1-5, with 9 nucleotides matching TRBD1. This CDR3 is 14 amino acids long. J lost 12 bases, V lost 6 bases, and 12 bases had no gene match. The CDR3: CASSPPTGTGLQHF. The DNA of the CDR3 is TGTGCCAGCAGCCCACCCACAGGGACAGGGCTCCAGCATTTT.

This clonotype came up a few times. The gene calls are TRBV3-1 and TRBJ2-5, with D unresolved. The V gene's germline CDR1 is LGHDT and CDR2 YNNKEL (reference sequence). V gave up 2 bases and J gave up 3 bases, with 7 bases separating them. The CDR3 length is 13 residues. The chain's CDR3 is CASSQSLKETQYF. In nucleotides, the CDR3 is TGTGCCAGCAGCCAAAGTTTGAAAGAGACCCAGTACTTC.

This clonotype was counted a few times. This chain joins TRBV6-2 or TRBV6-3 and TRBJ2-7; 7 bases agree with TRBD2. Germline assignment: CDR1 MNHEY and CDR2 SVGEGT. Trimming took 8 bases from V and 2 from J; bases not matched to a gene: 6. This CDR3 is 13 amino acids long. The CDR3 DNA reads as TGTGCCAGCCGGGGGGTAACAACCTACGAGCAGTACTTC. Encoded protein: CASRGVTTYEQYF.

The genes are TRBV24-1 and TRBJ1-1; 7 nucleotides agree with TRBD1. The CDR3 loop spans 13 amino acids. Trimming cost V 4 bases and J 6 bases; bases outside gene matches: 4. Germline CDR1 and CDR2: KGHDR and SFDVKD. The chain's CDR3 is CATSDPGQSEAFF. The CDR3 DNA is TGTGCCACCAGTGACCCGGGACAGTCTGAAGCTTTCTTT.

In its sample, this clonotype was seen a few times. The V call is TRBV20-1, the J call TRBJ2-3; the D gene is possibly TRBD1 (5 bases). There are 11 residues in the CDR3. CDR1 DFQATT and CDR2 SNEGSKA come from the germline V gene (reference sequence). The CDR3 DNA reads as TGCAGGGGGCCAATGACAGATACGCAGTATTTT. Amino acids: CRGPMTDTQYF.